This TCR beta chain is drawn from a study of blood T cell repertoires in COVID-19. Study background: COVID-19 samples from acute and convalescent phases originated in the United States, Italy and Spain. In each case, the material was cDNA or gDNA derived from T cells, B-cell-depleted T cells, or PBMCs.

As processed by the authors: Estimation of nucleated cell counts relied on the amplification of reference gene primers. Repertoires were generated with immunoSEQ multiplex PCR, while TCRdb's copy carries only in-frame clones and drops some. That table furnishes V, J and clone size, whereas the DNA furnished D and trimming. The sample consists of 150,000 to 200,000 clones, 86% of them appearing once. V was clipped by 3 bases and J by 5 bases; unmatched bases: 16. Germline V gives CDR1 MNHNS, CDR2 SASEGT. This CDR3 has 17 amino acids. The origin of this receptor is a woman between 65 and 79 years old with acute or convalescent COVID-19. The rearrangement joins TRBV6-1 to TRBJ2-7, with 7 bases that match TRBD2. The sequenced sample consisted of peripheral blood. This CDR3 is CASSEGGAGSMKNEQYF. The CDR3 coding sequence is TGTGCCAGCAGTGAGGGAGGGGCGGGGAGTATGAAGAACGAGCAGTACTTC.